These 11 T cell receptor beta chains came from one sample sequenced in a study of Ad26.COV2.S vaccination and SARS-CoV-2 variants. Treatment denoted: approximately 18 received Ad26.COV2.S at low or high dose, single or two shots; five or six received placebo; per-sample allocation not given. Following the first vaccine or placebo injection, samples were taken on day 63. Here immunoSEQ multiplex PCR was the method, and the copy in TCRdb shows in-frame clones only, minus some. The sample contains 300,000 to 500,000 clones, approximately 90% of which appear only once. The material was peripheral blood, obtained in a trial of Ad26.COV2.S vaccine versus placebo. These receptors were obtained from a person aged 18 to 65 who received the Ad26.COV2.S COVID-19 vaccine or a placebo.

This clone occurred a few times. J is TRBJ2-2 and V is TRBV19; TRBD1 matches at 9 bases. The CDR3 covers 14 residues. The germline V gene has CDR1 LNHDA and CDR2 SQIVND (reference sequence). The V and J ends lost 4 bases and 4 bases, in that order; junction bases with no gene match: 1. The CDR3 protein is CASSTTGGTGELFF. CDR3 DNA sequence: TGTGCCAGTAGTACGACAGGGGGCACCGGGGAGCTGTTTTTT.

This rearrangement joins TRBV7-2 to TRBJ1-4; D is undetermined. Trimming left V 1 base short and J 6 bases short, with 9 bases between. The germline gives CDR1 SGHTA, CDR2 FQGNSA. The CDR3 totals 14 residues. The CDR3: CASSLGSRDEKLFF. The CDR3 nucleotides are TGTGCCAGCAGCTTAGGAAGTAGAGATGAAAAACTGTTTTTT. The complete variable domain, with remaining parts taken from reference TRBV7-2 and TRBJ1-4, reads GAGVSQSPSNKVTEKGKDVELRCDPISGHTALYWYRQSLGQGLEFLIYFQGNSAPDKSGLPSDRFSAERTGGSVSTLTIQRTQQEDSAVYLCASSLGSRDEKLFFGSGTQLSVL.

This clone was found a few times. The gene calls are TRBV19 and TRBJ2-2, with D possibly being TRBD2 (6 bases). The CDR3 covers 15 residues. V was cut by 3 bases and J by 4 bases, with 12 bases left in between. Germline V CDR1 and CDR2: LNHDA, SQIVND (reference sequence). This chain's CDR3 is CASSMSGLFTGELFF. CDR3 sequence (DNA): TGTGCCAGTAGTATGAGCGGGTTATTCACCGGGGAGCTGTTTTTT.

This clone was recorded once. The chain combines TRBV27 with TRBJ1-2; 10 nucleotides align to TRBD1. Germline-derived CDR1 and CDR2 are MNHEY and SMNVEV (reference sequence). The CDR3 has 15 residues. J gave up 6 bases and V 10 bases, and 14 bases lay outside the gene matches. The DNA for the CDR3 is TGTGCCACCATGAACCCCCGGGACAGGGGAAATGGCTACACCTTC. Its protein product is CATMNPRDRGNGYTF.

This clone was detected only once. The chain is built from TRBV9 and TRBJ1-2; perhaps TRBD1 as D (6 bases). V lost 3 bases and J lost 4, with 13 bases in between. Germline CDR1 and CDR2: SGDLS and YYNGEE. CDR3 length equals 14 residues. In DNA, the CDR3 is TGTGCCAGCAGCGCCCCCCGAGGGGGCTATGGCTACACCTTC. Translation gives CASSAPRGGYGYTF.

The rearrangement links TRBV12-3 or TRBV12-4 to TRBJ2-5; possible D gene TRBD2, 5 bases. V lost 6 bases and J lost 3, with 11 bases in between. The CDR3 totals 13 residues. CDR3 region: CASSLIAKETQYF. In DNA form, the CDR3 reads TGTGCCAGCAGCCTAATAGCGAAAGAGACCCAGTACTTC.

This clone has a single count. This chain links TRBV4-3 with TRBJ2-5, with 9 positions matching TRBD1. The V gene's germline CDR1 is LGHNA and CDR2 YSLEER. V shed 4 bases and J 5 bases; nucleotides not matched to a gene: 5. The CDR3 runs to 14 residues. CDR3 DNA sequence: TGCGCCAGCAGCCTCTACAGGGGGCCTGAGACCCAGTACTTC. This sequence encodes CASSLYRGPETQYF.

J is TRBJ1-4 and V is TRBV13, with a weak D call TRBD1 (6 bases). V was clipped by 4 bases and J by 9 bases, with 18 bases between them. Germline CDR1 is PRHDT and CDR2 is FYEKMQ (reference sequence). The CDR3 has 15 residues. Here the CDR3 reads CASSSRGGGGQKLFF. CDR3 nucleotides: TGTGCCAGCAGCTCAAGAGGGGGAGGCGGCCAAAAACTGTTTTTT.

The rearrangement links TRBV3-1 (or the pseudogene TRBV3-2) to TRBJ2-7; D possibly corresponds to TRBD1 (5 bases). Germline V gene lookup returns CDR1 LGHDT and CDR2 YNNKEL (reference sequence). The CDR3 extends over 15 amino acids. V shed 1 base and J shed 4 bases, with 14 bases lying between them. The DNA of the CDR3 is TGTGCCAGCAGCCAAGCTGGGCAGGGTGTGTACGAGCAGTACTTC. As protein: CASSQAGQGVYEQYF.

This chain links TRBV6-4 with TRBJ1-6; TRBD1 aligns across 7 bases. CDR3 length equals 15 residues. The trim removed 7 bases at V and 1 base at J, leaving 4 bases unmatched. CDR1 MRHNA and CDR2 SNTAGT come from the germline V gene. DNA of the CDR3: TGTGCCAGCACCCCACAGGGGTCCTATAATTCACCCCTCCACTTT. Protein product: CASTPQGSYNSPLHF.

V is TRBV9 and J is TRBJ2-5, with D possibly being TRBD2 (6 bases). The V end was cut by 0 bases, the J end by 9 bases, with 18 bases between. This CDR3 contains 15 residues. Germline CDR1 is SGDLS and CDR2 is YYNGEE. For the CDR3, the DNA is TGTGCCAGCAGCGTAGGGACTCGCGGGGCCGGGGCCCAGTACTTC. Protein product: CASSVGTRGAGAQYF.